This T cell receptor beta chain comes out of a study of cytomegalovirus exposure and HLA in healthy donors. Comments on this clone: Its antigen is not known.

From germline, CDR1 is MDHEN and CDR2 SYDVKM. The CDR3 is 13 amino acids. Study-wide points: Reported findings show TCR beta sequences accurately forecast HLA-A and HLA-B alleles in most subjects.

The PCR was carried out with 60 Vbeta primers and 13 Jbeta primers. TCRdb's copy holds only in-frame clones and misses some; the assay was immunoSEQ multiplex PCR. The sample consists of fewer than 150,000 clones, around 80% of them appearing once. Sample: PBMCs. The origin of this receptor is a man aged 30 to 45 in good health and CMV-seronegative. This sequence joins TRBV28 and TRBJ2-5; D perhaps matches TRBD1 (6 bases). The DNA end favors TRBJ2-7, so the J call may be wrong. The CDR3 is CASSLDDRYEQYF. CDR3 DNA sequence: TGTGCCAGCAGTTTAGACGACAGGTACGAGCAGTACTTC.